The 29 T cell receptor beta chains listed next were all sequenced from one sample in a study of T cells in Graves' hyperthyroidism and ophthalmopathy. Researchers took RNA transcripts and amplified the TCR beta CDR3 regions from them. Carried out on the TCR CDR3, a first-round RT-PCR used the HTBI primer set. TCRdb re-called the multiplex PCR reads with MiXCR, one entry per CDR3 protein. The sample consists of around 600,000 distinct CDR3 sequences, around 16% of them appearing once. The sample was blood. The receptor source for this set is a middle-aged woman with Graves' ophthalmopathy.

V and J are TRBV5-1 and TRBJ2-3, with 7 positions matching TRBD2. Germline V gene sequence: CDR1 SGHRS, CDR2 YFSETQ. V gave up 2 bases and J gave up 1 base; unmatched junction bases: 7. The CDR3 spans 16 residues. CDR3 DNA sequence: TGCGCCAGCAGCTTAGGTTCCAGCGGGGGCACAGATACGCAGTATTTT. This codes for CASSLGSSGGTDTQYF.

This clonotype was seen many times. J is TRBJ2-7 and V is TRBV28; tentative D call: TRBD2 (6 bases). V lost 6 bases and J lost 1, with 16 bases in between. The CDR3 runs to 15 residues. Per the germline V gene, CDR1 is MDHEN and CDR2 is SYDVKM. The CDR3 spells CASSQGGTTSYEQYF. For the CDR3, the DNA is TGTGCCAGCAGCCAGGGCGGGACCACTTCCTACGAGCAGTACTTC.

This clonotype was seen ten or more times. The gene calls are TRBV3-1 and TRBJ2-2; no clear D. The CDR3 contains 13 residues. Germline CDR1 and CDR2: LGHDT and YNNKEL (reference sequence). The germline V and J ends were trimmed by 5 bases and 2 bases, with 6 bases remaining between them. The CDR3 nucleotides are TGTGCCAGCAGCACCACAAACACCGGGGAGCTGTTTTTT. Translated: CASSTTNTGELFF.

In its sample, this clonotype was seen many times. V is TRBV2 and J is TRBJ1-2, with 10 positions matching TRBD1. Losses at the gene ends were 4 bases for V and 8 bases for J; bases not matched to a gene: 10. Germline values: CDR1 SNHLY, CDR2 FYNNEI. CDR3 length: 15 amino acids. The CDR3 loop is CASSGRTGGPGGYTF. The CDR3 nucleotides read TGTGCCAGCAGTGGGCGGACAGGGGGTCCGGGCGGCTACACCTTC.

This clonotype was picked up a small number of times. The CDR3 carries no conserved terminal phenylalanine or tryptophan, so it likely arises from a read error. This rearrangement joins TRBV7-9 to TRBJ1-6; D ambiguous. The germline gives CDR1 SEHNR, CDR2 FQNEAQ (reference sequence). The V end was cut by 7 bases, the J end by 7 bases, with 8 bases between. This CDR3 is 12 amino acids long. Written as DNA, the CDR3 is TGTGCCAGCAAGGAGGGAAATTCACCCCTCCACCTT. Translating gives CASKEGNSPLHL.

Ten or more counts support this clonotype. The chain has TRBV11-2 and TRBJ2-7; TRBD1 agrees at 7 bases. Germline CDR1 is SGHAT and CDR2 is FQNNGV. The CDR3 loop spans 14 amino acids. V trimming: 5 bases; J trimming: 5 bases; junction bases outside the gene matches: 9. In nucleotides, the CDR3 is TGTGCCAGCAGCCCGCTGGCAGGGGGTAACGAGCAGTACTTC. This sequence encodes CASSPLAGGNEQYF.

About this clonotype: One junction end does not reproduce the germline sequence, and a read error may be involved. The V and J genes are TRBV14 and TRBJ1-1, with a possible D match to TRBD1 (6 bases). The CDR3 spans 13 residues. Per the germline V gene, CDR1 is SGHDN and CDR2 is FVKESK. CDR3 region: CVSSFTGSTEAFF. CDR3 DNA: TGTGTCAGCAGCTTTACAGGGAGCACTGAAGCTTTCTTT.

This clonotype was observed at least ten times. The rearrangement links TRBV6-1 to TRBJ2-1; 13 nucleotides align to TRBD2. The CDR3 has 15 residues. CDR1 and CDR2 from the germline V gene are MNHNS and SASEGT. V gave up 6 bases and J gave up 8 bases; unmatched junction bases: 7. The CDR3 here is CASSSLAGGPYEQFF. CDR3 nucleotide sequence: TGTGCCAGCAGCTCACTAGCGGGGGGGCCCTATGAGCAGTTCTTC.

J is TRBJ2-7 and V is TRBV20-1; D might be TRBD2 (6 bases). The ends were cut back, 1 base at V and 2 bases at J, with 21 bases in the middle. The germline V gene encodes CDR1 DFQATT and CDR2 SNEGSKA (reference sequence). The CDR3 covers 17 residues. CDR3 bases: TGCAGTGCTAGAGTCCCTGCTTATGAGCGGGTGCCCTACGAGCAGTACTTC. Amino acid sequence: CSARVPAYERVPYEQYF.

This clonotype was counted a few times. V is TRBV19 and J is TRBJ2-5; weak D call: TRBD2 (5 bases). The V gene lost 1 base and the J gene lost 6 bases, with 9 bases spanning the gap. The germline V gene encodes CDR1 LNHDA and CDR2 SQIVND (reference sequence). CDR3 length: 13 amino acids. Here the CDR3 reads CASSIASGQTQYF. For the CDR3, the DNA is TGTGCCAGTAGTATAGCCAGCGGACAGACCCAGTACTTC.

The CDR3 bases are TGTGCCAGCAGTACCGGATCTTCAGGGCACAGAGATACGCAGTATTTT. This encodes CASSTGSSGHRDTQYF. The chain carries TRBV6-1 and TRBJ2-3; tentatively, D is TRBD1 (5 bases). The V end was cut by 5 bases, the J end by 5 bases, with 20 bases between. Germline lookup yields CDR1 MNHNS and CDR2 SASEGT. This CDR3 comprises 16 residues.

With respect to this clonotype: The conserved phenylalanine or tryptophan normally closing the CDR3 is absent here, so this likely arose from a read error. The CDR3 loop reads CASSFSGSYEQYL. The CDR3 bases are TGTGCCAGCAGTTTTAGCGGGAGTTACGAGCAGTACCTC. This chain connects TRBV27 to TRBJ2-7; the match to TRBD2 covers 9 bases. The CDR3 extends over 13 amino acids. CDR1 MNHEY and CDR2 SMNVEV come from the germline V gene (reference sequence). After removal of 3 bases from V and 4 bases from J, the junction contained 1 base not matched to a gene.

The sample holds a few counts of this clonotype. The chain has TRBV12-3 or TRBV12-4 and TRBJ2-2; D unresolved. Trimming cost V 6 bases and J 5 bases, with 13 bases left between them. The CDR3 has 14 amino acids. The CDR3 nucleotides are TGTGCCAGCAGGGACCAAACAGCTACCGGGGAGCTGTTTTTT. Its translation is CASRDQTATGELFF.

This clonotype showed up just a few times. The chain employs TRBV5-1 and TRBJ2-1; 11 nucleotides match TRBD2. Unmatched junction bases numbered 9, after V lost 5 bases and J lost 8 bases. The CDR3 consists of 15 residues. Germline V gene lookup returns CDR1 SGHRS and CDR2 YFSETQ. Written as DNA, the CDR3 is TGCGCCAGCAGGGCCCTAGCGGGGGGTCTGGATGAGCAGTTCTTC. Translating it yields CASRALAGGLDEQFF.

This clonotype was seen repeatedly, ten times or more. The chain uses TRBV11-3 and TRBJ2-1; D gene uncertain. Germline-derived CDR1 and CDR2 are SGHNT and YENEEA. The CDR3 has 15 amino acids. Trimming stripped 5 bases from V and 5 bases from J, with 16 bases between. In DNA, the CDR3 is TGTGCCAGCAGCCTGGCGGCCCCCCCCAACAATGAGCAGTTCTTC. Translation gives CASSLAAPPNNEQFF.

The table lists this clonotype with a few counts. The rearrangement joins TRBV18 to TRBJ2-3, with TRBD1 as a possible D gene (5 bases). V was cut by 3 bases and J by 11 bases, with 15 bases left in between. CDR3 length: 13 residues. Per the germline V gene, CDR1 is KGHSH and CDR2 is LQKENI. In nucleotides, the CDR3 is TGTGCCAGCTCACCTGACAGCAATCTACGGCAGTATTTT. This translates into CASSPDSNLRQYF.

The V gene is TRBV6-1, the J gene TRBJ2-3; the match to TRBD1 covers 9 bases. In germline, CDR1 is MNHNS, CDR2 SASEGT. V was pared by 5 bases and J by 3 bases, with 9 bases of the junction left unmatched. The CDR3 extends over 16 amino acids. The CDR3 is CASSPQPGQGTDTQYF. The CDR3 coding sequence is TGTGCCAGCAGTCCTCAGCCGGGACAGGGAACAGATACGCAGTATTTT.

This clonotype was detected a few times. The chain is built from TRBV6-1 and TRBJ2-2; D perhaps matches TRBD2 (6 bases). The CDR3 spans 15 residues. Looked up from germline, CDR1 is MNHNS and CDR2 is SASEGT. Trimming cost V 7 bases and J 4 bases, with 16 bases left between them. CDR3 protein: CASTDQSGGTGELFF. CDR3 DNA sequence: TGTGCCAGCACCGACCAATCCGGGGGCACCGGGGAGCTGTTTTTT.

This clonotype was seen a handful of times. V and J are TRBV29-1 and TRBJ2-5, with TRBD1 matching 7 bases. V gave up 6 bases and J gave up 5 bases; unmatched junction bases: 6. This CDR3 contains 12 residues. Germline lookup yields CDR1 SQVTM and CDR2 ANQGSEA. As DNA, the CDR3 is TGCAGCGTCCACAGGGGCGGTGAGACCCAGTACTTC. Translating it yields CSVHRGGETQYF. Supplemented by reference TRBV29-1 and TRBJ2-5, the full variable domain reads SAVISQKPSRDICQRGTSLTIQCQVDSQVTMMFWYRQQPGQSLTLIATANQGSEATYESGFVIDKFPISRPNLTFSTLTVSNMSPEDSSIYLCSVHRGGETQYFGPGTRLLVL.

The chain uses TRBV5-1 and TRBJ2-2; TRBD2 aligns across 11 bases. The CDR3 length is 17 residues. V dropped 4 bases and J dropped 4; count of bases not matched to a gene: 9. Germline V CDR1 and CDR2: SGHRS, YFSETQ. The CDR3 loop reads CASSLSLAGGFTGELFF. Here the CDR3 DNA reads TGCGCCAGCAGCCTGAGCCTAGCGGGAGGTTTCACCGGGGAGCTGTTTTTT. Based on the CDR3 plus reference TRBV5-1 and TRBJ2-2, the full variable domain is KAGVTQTPRYLIKTRGQQVTLSCSPISGHRSVSWYQQTPGQGLQFLFEYFSETQRNKGNFPGRFSGRQFSNSRSEMNVSTLELGDSALYLCASSLSLAGGFTGELFFGEGSRLTVL.

In this sample, this clonotype turned up many times. The V gene is TRBV5-1, the J gene TRBJ1-1, with D possibly TRBD1 on 6 matching bases. The V end was cut by 4 bases, the J end by 0 bases, with 13 bases between. From germline, CDR1 is SGHRS and CDR2 YFSETQ. This CDR3 has 15 amino acids. This CDR3 reads CASSKGWGLNTEAFF. CDR3 DNA sequence: TGCGCCAGCAGCAAGGGGTGGGGGCTGAACACTGAAGCTTTCTTT. Full variable domain (outside the CDR3, taken from reference TRBV5-1 and TRBJ1-1): KAGVTQTPRYLIKTRGQQVTLSCSPISGHRSVSWYQQTPGQGLQFLFEYFSETQRNKGNFPGRFSGRQFSNSRSEMNVSTLELGDSALYLCASSKGWGLNTEAFFGQGTRLTVV.

For this clonotype: A much more abundant neighbour one base away suggests this may be a read error. The chain combines TRBV10-3 with TRBJ2-1; 7 bases align to TRBD1. The CDR3 has 14 amino acids. The V gene end was trimmed by 3 bases and the J gene end by 10 bases; junction bases not matched to a gene: 9. The germline gives CDR1 ENHRY, CDR2 SYGVKD. For the CDR3, the DNA is TGTGCCATCAGTGACGGAGACAGGGTCCACGAGCAGTTCTTC. Protein: CAISDGDRVHEQFF.

This clonotype was found a few times. The chain joins TRBV27 to TRBJ1-2; 7 nucleotides line up with TRBD1. This CDR3 region has 13 residues. V lost 5 bases, J lost 9 bases, and 9 bases stayed unmatched. Germline loops: CDR1 MNHEY, CDR2 SMNVEV (reference sequence). The CDR3 DNA follows: TGTGCCAGCAGTGACAGGGTCCTCCTTCGCTACACCTTC. Translation gives CASSDRVLLRYTF.

In this sample, this clonotype turned up many times. This chain connects TRBV6-6 to TRBJ2-1; 10 positions match TRBD1. The CDR3 has 14 residues. Germline V gene sequence: CDR1 MNHNY, CDR2 SVGAGI (reference sequence). J was trimmed by 7 bases and V by 0 bases; bases with no gene match: 0. The chain's CDR3 is CASSYSGQGNEQFF. The CDR3 nucleotides are TGTGCCAGCAGTTACTCGGGACAGGGGAATGAGCAGTTCTTC.

This clonotype has a count of ten or more. V and J are TRBV18 and TRBJ1-5; D perhaps matches TRBD1 (6 bases). Trimming pared 3 bases from V and 7 bases from J, leaving 10 bases between. This CDR3 has 13 amino acids. CDR1 is KGHSH, CDR2 LQKENI, per germline. The DNA of the CDR3 is TGTGCCAGCTCACCTAAACAGGGCCAGCCCCAGCATTTT. It yields the protein CASSPKQGQPQHF.

Remarks on this clonotype: The junction differs from germline at one of its ends, possibly a read error. This chain links TRBV7-7 with TRBJ2-6, with 12 bases identical to TRBD2. The CDR3 sequence is 15 residues long. CDR1 and CDR2 (germline): SSHAT, FNYEAQ (reference sequence). In nucleotides, the CDR3 is TGTGCTAGCAGCCCTTGGACTAGCGGGGAAGGCGTCCTGGCTTTC. This gives the protein CASSPWTSGEGVLAF.

This clonotype was seen a few times. This chain connects TRBV7-9 to TRBJ1-2, with TRBD1 matching over 7 bases. Per the germline V gene, CDR1 is SEHNR and CDR2 is FQNEAQ (reference sequence). J gave up 7 bases and V 4 bases, and 12 bases lay outside the gene matches. The CDR3 has 15 residues. The CDR3 DNA reads as TGTGCCAGCAGCTCGGGACAGCCACAAAGGGGTGGCTACACCTTC. It yields the protein CASSSGQPQRGGYTF.

This clonotype was observed once. CDR3 DNA sequence: TGTGCCAGCAGTCAAAGGGGGGAGTACTATGGCTACACCTTC. Amino acid sequence: CASSQRGEYYGYTF. This chain connects TRBV2 to TRBJ1-2, with D possibly being TRBD1 (6 bases). Per the germline V gene, CDR1 is SNHLY and CDR2 is FYNNEI. The V end lost 5 bases, the J end lost 3 bases, and 13 bases lay between the germline ends. The CDR3 runs to 14 residues.

The chain recombines TRBV29-1 with TRBJ2-5, with D perhaps assigned TRBD1 or TRBD2 (5 bases each). Germline V gene lookup returns CDR1 SQVTM and CDR2 ANQGSEA. The CDR3 extends over 10 amino acids. Written as DNA, the CDR3 is TGCAGTGGGGGCCAAGAGACCCAGTACTTC. Amino acids: CSGGQETQYF.